The 28 T cell receptor beta chains below come from one sample, sequenced in a study of T cells in Graves' hyperthyroidism and ophthalmopathy. Amplified TCR beta CDR3 regions came from RNA transcripts. Carried out on the TCR CDR3, a first-round RT-PCR used the HTBI primer set. TCRdb passed the multiplex PCR reads through MiXCR, listing each CDR3 protein once. The table has 300,000 to 450,000 distinct CDR3 sequences, approximately 15% seen once. The specimen sequenced was blood. These receptors all stem from a woman aged 25 to 39 with Graves' ophthalmopathy.

This sequence joins TRBV5-8 and TRBJ1-1; D gene ambiguous. This CDR3 contains 15 residues. Trimming took 2 bases from V and 3 from J, leaving 14 bases between them. CDR1 is SGHTS, CDR2 YDEGEE, per germline. CDR3 DNA: TGTGCCAGCAGCTTTAACAGACTTAGGTACACTGAAGCTTTCTTT. It encodes CASSFNRLRYTEAFF.

This clonotype was seen only a few times. The rearrangement uses TRBV12-3 or TRBV12-4 and TRBJ1-1; 9 nucleotides line up with TRBD1. The CDR3 runs to 15 residues. After removal of 2 bases from V and 3 bases from J, the junction contained 4 bases not matched to a gene. CDR3 coding DNA: TGTGCCAGCAGTTTAACAGGGGGCAGGTACACTGAAGCTTTCTTT. Protein sequence: CASSLTGGRYTEAFF.

At least ten counts were recorded for this clonotype. This chain joins TRBV7-2 and TRBJ2-2, with a tentative D call TRBD2 (6 bases). The CDR3 covers 16 residues. V lost 3 bases to trimming and J lost 5 bases, with 16 bases between them. The germline gives CDR1 SGHTA, CDR2 FQGNSA. The CDR3 coding sequence is TGTGCCAGCAGCTTGGAGTGGCGGGGTGGGACCGGGGAGCTGTTTTTT. Amino acids: CASSLEWRGGTGELFF.

In its sample, this clonotype was seen many times. The chain has TRBV3-1 and TRBJ1-2; no clear D. V was trimmed by 0 bases and J by 3 bases, leaving 11 bases between them. Germline loops: CDR1 LGHDT, CDR2 YNNKEL (reference sequence). This CDR3 is 15 amino acids long. In DNA form, the CDR3 reads TGTGCCAGCAGCCAAGATTTGGCTCCTTACTATGGCTACACCTTC. It translates to CASSQDLAPYYGYTF.

Turning to this clonotype: At one end, the junction sequence differs from germline, possibly due to a read error. The chain carries TRBV10-2 and TRBJ1-1, with a possible D match to TRBD1 (6 bases). Looked up from germline, CDR1 is WSHSY and CDR2 is SAAADI. The CDR3 runs 15 residues. The CDR3 coding sequence is TGCGCCAGCAGTGAGTCCCAGGGGAGGGACACTGAAGCTCTCTTT. Amino acids: CASSESQGRDTEALF.

This chain links TRBV20-1 with TRBJ1-2; D is perhaps TRBD1 (6 bases). The ends were cut back, 3 bases at V and 0 bases at J, with 11 bases in the middle. This CDR3 contains 14 residues. Germline V lookup: CDR1 DFQATT, CDR2 SNEGSKA (reference sequence). CDR3 sequence: CSASLQGTNYGYTF. The CDR3 DNA reads TGCAGTGCTAGCCTACAGGGAACTAACTATGGCTACACCTTC.

This clonotype has a count of ten or more. This rearrangement joins TRBV11-2 to TRBJ1-4, with D perhaps matching TRBD1 (5 bases). The germline V gene encodes CDR1 SGHAT and CDR2 FQNNGV. The CDR3 extends over 14 amino acids. Trimming took 2 bases from V and 5 from J, leaving 9 bases between them. The CDR3 loop reads CASSLRGENEKLFF. CDR3 coding DNA: TGTGCCAGCAGCTTACGGGGGGAGAATGAAAAACTGTTTTTT.

This clonotype showed up many times. This sequence joins TRBV4-1 and TRBJ1-1; D remains ambiguous. Germline V CDR1 and CDR2: MGHRA, YSYEKL. The CDR3 spans 16 residues. The V end lost 0 bases, the J end lost 4 bases, and 15 bases lay between the germline ends. In DNA, the CDR3 is TGCGCCAGCAGCCAAGATAACTGGGTGGAGGGCACTGAAGCTTTCTTT. Its protein is CASSQDNWVEGTEAFF.

This clonotype occurred many times. The J gene is TRBJ2-1, the V gene TRBV11-2, with a weak D call TRBD1 (6 bases). This CDR3 contains 16 residues. In germline, CDR1 is SGHAT, CDR2 FQNNGV. Trimming removed 3 bases from V and 4 bases from J, with 16 bases in between. CDR3 loop: CASSLMTGTQYNEQFF. CDR3 DNA: TGTGCCAGCAGCTTGATGACCGGGACACAATACAATGAGCAGTTCTTC.

This clonotype was found many times. V gene TRBV30 combines with J gene TRBJ1-5; D is unresolved. Per the germline V gene, CDR1 is GTSNPN and CDR2 is SVGIG (reference sequence). Deletions cut 1 base from V and 0 bases from J, with 4 bases between. CDR3 size: 13 residues. As DNA, the CDR3 is TGTGCCTGGAGTGAGAGTAGCAATCAGCCCCAGCATTTT. This translates into CAWSESSNQPQHF.

At least ten counts were recorded for this clonotype. This sequence joins TRBV30 and TRBJ2-2; 11 bases match TRBD2. V shed 7 bases, J shed 7 bases, and the junction held 11 bases outside the gene matches. The CDR3 contains 15 residues. CDR1 and CDR2 (germline): GTSNPN, SVGIG (reference sequence). Here the CDR3 reads CASPIAGGQSGELFF. CDR3 coding DNA: TGTGCCTCTCCCATAGCGGGGGGGCAAAGCGGGGAGCTGTTTTTT.

V gene TRBV2 combines with J gene TRBJ2-1; perhaps D is TRBD1 or TRBD2 (7 bases each). The V gene lost 3 bases and the J gene lost 7 bases, with 16 bases spanning the gap. Germline CDR1 SNHLY, CDR2 FYNNEI. The length of the CDR3 is 15 residues. CDR3 residues: CASSDGGQGGNEQFF. The CDR3 bases are TGTGCCAGCAGTGACGGGGGGCAGGGGGGGAATGAGCAGTTCTTC.

This chain uses TRBV28 with TRBJ1-2; D perhaps matches TRBD1 (6 bases). Germline-derived CDR1 and CDR2 are MDHEN and SYDVKM. The CDR3 is made up of 17 amino acids. V dropped 1 base and J dropped 0 bases, with 15 bases sitting between them. CDR3 bases: TGTGCCAGCAGTTTATCCGGCGGGGGGGCAGCTAACTATGGCTACACCTTC. This gives the protein CASSLSGGGAANYGYTF.

The table lists this clonotype with many counts. The V gene is TRBV28, the J gene TRBJ2-7; D may be TRBD2 (5 bases). The germline V gene encodes CDR1 MDHEN and CDR2 SYDVKM. The CDR3 length is 16 residues. The V end was cut by 4 bases, the J end by 3 bases, with 19 bases between. The CDR3: CASSWSLREGFYEQYF. The CDR3 region has the DNA TGTGCCAGCAGTTGGTCCTTACGAGAGGGTTTCTACGAGCAGTACTTC.

This chain joins TRBV28 and TRBJ1-5, with 8 bases identical to TRBD1. The CDR3 extends over 19 amino acids. Trimming took 6 bases from V and 0 from J; bases not matched to a gene: 16. Germline-derived CDR1 and CDR2 are MDHEN and SYDVKM. The DNA for the CDR3 is TGTGCCAGCAGCTATTCCGCTCTCATCGACAGGGGTAGCAATCAGCCCCAGCATTTT. This gives the protein CASSYSALIDRGSNQPQHF.

This clonotype was seen ten or more times. The chain is built from TRBV6-1 and TRBJ1-1; TRBD1 is a possible D gene (6 bases). Germline V lookup: CDR1 MNHNS, CDR2 SASEGT. The CDR3 loop spans 17 amino acids. The V and J ends lost 4 bases and 1 base respectively, with 19 bases between them. Here the CDR3 reads CASSGIEGGGANTEAFF. The CDR3, as DNA: TGTGCCAGCAGTGGGATAGAGGGTGGGGGGGCGAACACTGAAGCTTTCTTT.

The genes are TRBV10-3 and TRBJ1-2, with unresolved D. The CDR3 spans 14 residues. Germline-derived CDR1 and CDR2 are ENHRY and SYGVKD. The V end lost 3 bases, the J end lost 5 bases, and 13 bases lay between the germline ends. CDR3 bases: TGTGCCATCAGTGATGACGGGGAAGGGTATGGCTACACCTTC. Protein sequence: CAISDDGEGYGYTF.

This sequence joins TRBV20-1 and TRBJ1-2, with 7 bases aligning to TRBD1. V was clipped by 1 base and J by 1 base; unmatched bases: 6. The CDR3 length is 15 residues. Germline values: CDR1 DFQATT, CDR2 SNEGSKA (reference sequence). The CDR3: CSARAPGQVNYGYTF. CDR3 sequence (DNA): TGCAGTGCTAGAGCCCCAGGACAGGTTAACTATGGCTACACCTTC.

This clonotype was counted a few times. V is TRBV6-1 and J is TRBJ2-7; D not certain. The V gene's germline CDR1 is MNHNS and CDR2 SASEGT. The CDR3 runs 16 residues. Trimming left V 1 base short and J 0 bases short, with 13 bases between. In nucleotides, the CDR3 is TGTGCCAGCAGTGAAGGTTGGGTCAGAAGCTCCTACGAGCAGTACTTC. This sequence encodes CASSEGWVRSSYEQYF.

This clonotype appeared many times. The chain recombines TRBV6-1 with TRBJ2-2, with D unresolved. Germline CDR1 and CDR2: MNHNS and SASEGT. Trimming removed 5 bases from V and 3 bases from J, with 10 bases in between. This CDR3 has 14 amino acids. The CDR3, as DNA: TGTGCCAGCAGTCCGATACCTTACACCGGGGAGCTGTTTTTT. Translation gives CASSPIPYTGELFF.

This clonotype was observed once. The gene calls are TRBV11-2 and TRBJ1-4; D may be TRBD1 (5 bases). Trimming left V 0 bases short and J 7 bases short, with 12 bases between. Germline CDR1 is SGHAT and CDR2 is FQNNGV. The length of the CDR3 is 15 residues. The CDR3 region is CASSLDRFRVEKLFF. CDR3 nucleotides: TGTGCCAGCAGCTTAGATCGTTTCAGGGTTGAAAAACTGTTTTTT. Looking up the rest from reference TRBV11-2 and TRBJ1-4 gives the full variable domain: EAGVAQSPRYKIIEKRQSVAFWCNPISGHATLYWYQQILGQGPKLLIQFQNNGVVDDSQLPKDRFSAERLKGVDSTLKIQPAKLEDSAVYLCASSLDRFRVEKLFFGSGTQLSVL.

The chain couples TRBV25-1 to TRBJ1-1; a possible D gene is TRBD1 (6 bases). The CDR3 is 14 residues long. In germline, CDR1 is MGHDK, CDR2 SYGVNS. Between the trimmed V and J ends, which lost 6 bases and 1 base, there was a span of 12 bases. CDR3 in amino acids: CASSRPGANTEAFF. The CDR3, as DNA: TGTGCCAGCAGCCGGCCAGGGGCGAACACTGAAGCTTTCTTT. Together with reference TRBV25-1 and TRBJ1-1, the CDR3 gives the full variable domain: EADIYQTPRYLVIGTGKKITLECSQTMGHDKMYWYQQDPGMELHLIHYSYGVNSTEKGDLSSESTVSRIRTEHFPLTLESARPSHTSQYLCASSRPGANTEAFFGQGTRLTVV.

This sequence joins TRBV2 and TRBJ2-7; possible D gene TRBD1, 6 bases. The CDR3 sequence is 11 residues long. CDR1 is SNHLY, CDR2 FYNNEI, per germline. Trimming shortened V by 4 bases and J by 7 bases, and 8 bases separated the two germline ends. The CDR3: CASSAGEEQYF. The CDR3 DNA reads as TGTGCCAGCAGTGCAGGGGAGGAGCAGTACTTC. Together with reference TRBV2 and TRBJ2-7, the CDR3 gives the full variable domain: EPEVTQTPSHQVTQMGQEVILRCVPISNHLYFYWYRQILGQKVEFLVSFYNNEISEKSEIFDDQFSVERPDGSNFTLKIRSTKLEDSAMYFCASSAGEEQYFGPGTRLTVT.

This clonotype was counted ten times or more. J is TRBJ2-3 and V is TRBV20-1; possible D gene TRBD1, 5 bases. Germline assignment: CDR1 DFQATT and CDR2 SNEGSKA (reference sequence). The ends were cut back, 1 base at V and 2 bases at J, with 16 bases in the middle. This CDR3 has 16 residues. The CDR3 coding sequence is TGCAGTGCTAGAGGTGACAGCTCCGGTCCCACAGATACGCAGTATTTT. Amino acid sequence: CSARGDSSGPTDTQYF.

This clonotype was found many times. This sequence joins TRBV19 and TRBJ2-1; 13 bases map to TRBD2. Germline CDR1 is LNHDA and CDR2 is SQIVND (reference sequence). CDR3 length equals 16 residues. Trimming took 8 bases from V and 7 from J; bases not matched to a gene: 11. The CDR3 bases are TGTGCCAGTCGGGTAATGGGGACTAGCGGGGCTAATGAGCAGTTCTTC. Amino acid sequence: CASRVMGTSGANEQFF.

This clonotype was detected many times. This chain connects TRBV2 to TRBJ2-5; TRBD2 agrees at 9 bases. CDR1 and CDR2 (germline): SNHLY, FYNNEI. CDR3 length: 15 residues. V lost 5 bases to trimming and J lost 5 bases; unmatched junction nucleotides: 9. CDR3 coding DNA: TGTGCCAGCAGTCCCAGCGGGGGGCTGATGGAGACCCAGTACTTC. Protein sequence: CASSPSGGLMETQYF.

Regarding this clonotype: A much larger clone differs by one base, so this may be a read error. The chain recombines TRBV6-1 with TRBJ1-2, with TRBD1 as a possible D gene (6 bases). Germline CDR1 is MNHNS and CDR2 is SASEGT. The CDR3 covers 15 residues. CDR3 nucleotide sequence: TGTGCCATCCCGCGGGTTGGGGACACTAACTATGGCCACACCTTC. Protein: CAIPRVGDTNYGHTF.

This clonotype was recorded at least ten times. This chain joins TRBV7-2 and TRBJ2-5; no clear D. Trimming took off 5 bases at V and 1 base at J, with 11 bases between the two ends. Germline assignment: CDR1 SGHTA and CDR2 FQGNSA. CDR3 length: 14 residues. The CDR3 loop reads CASSRNIPQETQYF. As DNA, the CDR3 is TGTGCCAGCAGCCGTAACATACCCCAAGAGACCCAGTACTTC.